Listed below are T cell receptor beta chains from one sample, sequenced in a study of beta chain features in type 1 diabetes. Measured with immunoSEQ multiplex PCR; TCRdb has only the in-frame clones, and not every one. The table lists 150,000 to 200,000 clones, more than 60% of them singletons, with about 0.089% in the top ten. Specimen: naive CD4+ T cells from blood. The receptors were gathered from a man aged 30 to 39 with type 1 diabetes. The CDR3 runs from the conserved cysteine through the conserved F or W. D genes are given only for firm matches. Clone size is stated in some rows and not others, as once, few, many or a class when expanded.

size: -
J: TRBJ2-2
D: -
V: TRBV30
DNA: TGTGCCTGGAGTGGGCCTACCTACACCGGGGAGCTGTTTTTT
CDR3: CAWSGPTYTGELFF

size: -
J: TRBJ2-3
D: TRBD2
V: TRBV19
DNA: TGTGCCAGTAGTTCGGGACTATCAGGCACAGATACGCAGTATTTT
CDR3: CASSSGLSGTDTQYF

size: once
J: TRBJ1-2
D: -
V: TRBV29-1
DNA: TGCAGCGTGAAAGCCACACCCGGTAACTATGGCTACACCTTC
CDR3: CSVKATPGNYGYTF

size: -
J: TRBJ1-2
D: -
V: TRBV9
DNA: TGTGCCAGCAGCGTAGGGAATCGCCTAGATGGCTACACCTTC
CDR3: CASSVGNRLDGYTF

size: -
J: TRBJ1-4
D: -
V: TRBV18
DNA: TGTGCCAGCTCACCACTCCGGGACGGTGAAAAACTGTTTTTT
CDR3: CASSPLRDGEKLFF

size: -
J: TRBJ2-2
D: -
V: TRBV30
DNA: TGTGCCTGGAGCCAGGGCACCGGGGAGCTGTTTTTT
CDR3: CAWSQGTGELFF

size: -
J: TRBJ1-2
D: -
V: TRBV7-2
DNA: TGTGCCAGCAGCTTAGAGGCGGTAGACTATGGCTACACCTTC
CDR3: CASSLEAVDYGYTF

size: -
J: TRBJ2-5
D: TRBD1
V: TRBV7-6
DNA: TGTGCCAGCAGCATTGGACAGGGGCAAGAGACCCAGTACTTC
CDR3: CASSIGQGQETQYF

size: few
J: TRBJ2-1
D: -
V: TRBV29-1
DNA: TGCAGCGTTGAACCTCCCGCAGGGTTCTACAATGAGCAGTTCTTC
CDR3: CSVEPPAGFYNEQFF

size: -
J: TRBJ2-3
D: TRBD2
V: TRBV6-4
DNA: TGTGCCAGCAGTGATCGGGACTACCGACGCACAGATACGCAGTATTTT
CDR3: CASSDRDYRRTDTQYF

size: -
J: TRBJ2-7
D: -
V: TRBV7-9
DNA: TGTGCCAGCAGCTTAGCGGGGTTAGACGAGCAGTACTTC
CDR3: CASSLAGLDEQYF

size: -
J: TRBJ2-1
D: -
V: TRBV11-2
DNA: TGTGCCAGCAGCCCGAGCTTAGGGCTGGATGAGCAGTTCTTC
CDR3: CASSPSLGLDEQFF

size: -
J: TRBJ2-3
D: -
V: TRBV7-2
DNA: TGTGCCAGCAGCTCCCTTAGGCTGGATACGCAGTATTTT
CDR3: CASSSLRLDTQYF

size: -
J: TRBJ1-1
D: TRBD1
V: TRBV7-6
DNA: TGTGCCAGCAGCTCTTCGACAGGGGCCACTGAAGCTTTCTTT
CDR3: CASSSSTGATEAFF

size: -
J: TRBJ2-7
D: TRBD1
V: TRBV29-1
DNA: TGCAGCGTTGAGAGGGACAGGGGATCGGAGGAGCAGCACTTC
CDR3: CSVERDRGSEEQHF

size: -
J: TRBJ2-5
D: -
V: TRBV4-1
DNA: TGCGCCAGCAGCCAGGGCATCGATGAGACCCAGTACTTC
CDR3: CASSQGIDETQYF

size: -
J: TRBJ2-4
D: -
V: TRBV7-2
DNA: TGTGCCAGCAGCTTAGATTTAGCCAAAAACATTCAGTACTTC
CDR3: CASSLDLAKNIQYF

size: -
J: TRBJ2-7
D: -
V: TRBV14
DNA: TGTGCCAGCAGCCAAGATCAAACCTACGAGCAGTACTTC
CDR3: CASSQDQTYEQYF

size: -
J: TRBJ1-5
D: -
V: TRBV29-1
DNA: TGCAGCGTCCGACAGGGCAATCAGCCCCAGCATTTT
CDR3: CSVRQGNQPQHF

size: -
J: TRBJ2-1
D: -
V: TRBV13
DNA: TGTGCCAGCAGCTTAGGTACGTTGGGGAATGAGCAGTTCTTC
CDR3: CASSLGTLGNEQFF

size: -
J: TRBJ1-4
D: TRBD1
V: TRBV29-1
DNA: TGCAGCGCCGCGACAGGGGATGAAAAACTGTTTTTT
CDR3: CSAATGDEKLFF

size: -
J: TRBJ1-5
D: -
V: TRBV23-1
DNA: TGCGCCAGCAGTCAACAGGGATGTAATCAGCCCCAGCATTTT
CDR3: CASSQQGCNQPQHF

size: -
J: TRBJ2-5
D: -
V: TRBV5-1
DNA: TGCGCCAGCAGCTTGGGGGCCTTATCTGGGGAGACCCAGTACTTC
CDR3: CASSLGALSGETQYF